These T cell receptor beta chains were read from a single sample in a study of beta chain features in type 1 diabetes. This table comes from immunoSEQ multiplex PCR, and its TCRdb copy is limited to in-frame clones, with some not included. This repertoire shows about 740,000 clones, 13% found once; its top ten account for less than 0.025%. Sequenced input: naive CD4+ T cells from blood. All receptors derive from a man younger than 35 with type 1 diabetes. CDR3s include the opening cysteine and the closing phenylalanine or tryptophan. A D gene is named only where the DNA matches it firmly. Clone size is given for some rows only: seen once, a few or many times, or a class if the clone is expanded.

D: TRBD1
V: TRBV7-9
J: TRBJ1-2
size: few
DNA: TGTGCCAGCAGCTTTACACAGGGGATTATGTATGGCTACACCTTC
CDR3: CASSFTQGIMYGYTF

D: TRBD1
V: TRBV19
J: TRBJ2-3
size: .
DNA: TGTGCCTCGCGACAGGGGAGCCGTCCAGATACGCAGTATTTT
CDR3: CASRQGSRPDTQYF

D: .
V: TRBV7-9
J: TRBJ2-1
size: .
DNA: TGTGCCAGCAGCCCCGGGCAGGTGAATGAGCAGTTCTTC
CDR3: CASSPGQVNEQFF

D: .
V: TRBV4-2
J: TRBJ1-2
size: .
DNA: TGTGCCAGCAGCCCCCTCACCGGGACCGATGGCTACACCTTC
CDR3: CASSPLTGTDGYTF

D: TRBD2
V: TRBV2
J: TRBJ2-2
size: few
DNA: TGTGCCAGCAGACCCGGGACTAGTTATGGGGAGCTGTTTTTT
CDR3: CASRPGTSYGELFF

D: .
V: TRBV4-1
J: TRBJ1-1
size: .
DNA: TGCGCCAGCAGCCAAGAATGGGGTAATTCTGAAGCTTTCTTT
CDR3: CASSQEWGNSEAFF

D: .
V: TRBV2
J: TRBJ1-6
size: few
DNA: TGTGCCAGCAGTGAGTCCGGGGCCGATAATTCACCCCTCCACTTT
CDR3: CASSESGADNSPLHF

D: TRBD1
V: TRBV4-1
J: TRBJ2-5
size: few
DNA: TGCGCCAGCAGCCAGGGGTGGACAGGGGATAGTCAAGAGACCCAGTACTTC
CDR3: CASSQGWTGDSQETQYF

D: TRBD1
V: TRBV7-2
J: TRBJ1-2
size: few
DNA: TGTGCCAGCAGCCAGGGACAGGGGATCCGGGGCTACACCTTC
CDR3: CASSQGQGIRGYTF

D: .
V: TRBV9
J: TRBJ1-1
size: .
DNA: TGTGCCAGCAACTCTGGGAACACTGAAGCTTTCTTT
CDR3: CASNSGNTEAFF

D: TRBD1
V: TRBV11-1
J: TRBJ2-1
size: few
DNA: TGTGCCAGCAGCTTAGGGGCAGGGGGCCTAAATGAGCAGTTCTTC
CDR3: CASSLGAGGLNEQFF

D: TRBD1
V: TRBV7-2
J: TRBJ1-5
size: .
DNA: TGTGCCAGCAGCAAAGGACAGGGCGGTCAGCCCCAGCATTTT
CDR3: CASSKGQGGQPQHF

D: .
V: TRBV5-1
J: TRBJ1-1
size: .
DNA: TGCGCCAGCAGCCGAGGGGTGTCGAACACTGAAGCTTTCTTT
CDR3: CASSRGVSNTEAFF

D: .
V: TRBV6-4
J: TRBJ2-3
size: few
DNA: TGTGCCAGCAGTGAAACCCCTTGGGCAGATACGCAGTATTTT
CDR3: CASSETPWADTQYF

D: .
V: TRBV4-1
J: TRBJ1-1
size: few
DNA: TGCGCCAGCAGCCAAGATTTAACTGAAGCTTTCTTT
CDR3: CASSQDLTEAFF

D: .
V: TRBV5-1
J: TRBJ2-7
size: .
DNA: TGCGCCAGCAGCGCGGGACAGACCGAGCAGTACTTC
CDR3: CASSAGQTEQYF

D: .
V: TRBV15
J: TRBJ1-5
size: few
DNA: TGTGCCACCAGCAGAGCGGATCAGCCCCAGCATTTT
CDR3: CATSRADQPQHF

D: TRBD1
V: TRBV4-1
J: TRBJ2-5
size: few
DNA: TGCGCCAGCAGCCAACCAGGGGGCAGAGAGACCCAGTACTTC
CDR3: CASSQPGGRETQYF

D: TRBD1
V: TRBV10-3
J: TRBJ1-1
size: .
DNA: TGTGCCATCAGTGAGTGGGGACAGAGACAAGAAGCTTTCTTT
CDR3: CAISEWGQRQEAFF

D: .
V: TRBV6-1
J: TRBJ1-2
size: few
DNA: TGTGCCAGCAGTTCGATAACCGGAGGCTACACCTTC
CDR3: CASSSITGGYTF

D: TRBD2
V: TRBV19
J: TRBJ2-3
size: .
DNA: TGTGCCAGTAGTCGGGGCCTGGCGGGAGTCACAGATACGCAGTATTTT
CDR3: CASSRGLAGVTDTQYF

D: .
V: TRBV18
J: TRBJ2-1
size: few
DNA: TGTGCCAGCTCACCCCAGACAGTCAATGAGCAGTTCTTC
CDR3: CASSPQTVNEQFF

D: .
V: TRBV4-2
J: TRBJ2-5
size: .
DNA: TGTGCCAGCAGCCCGGGCGTTTGGGAGACCCAGTACTTC
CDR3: CASSPGVWETQYF

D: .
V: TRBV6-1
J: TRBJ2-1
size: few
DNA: TGTGCCAGCAGTGAACCGGGAAAGGGGCACAATGAGCAGTTCTTC
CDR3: CASSEPGKGHNEQFF

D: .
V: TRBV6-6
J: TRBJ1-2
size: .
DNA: TGTGCCAGCAGTAACCGGGACTCTCTCTATGGCTACACCTTC
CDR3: CASSNRDSLYGYTF

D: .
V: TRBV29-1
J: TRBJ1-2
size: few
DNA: TGCAGCGTTGAAGATAGAAGGGACTTCTATGGCTACACCTTC
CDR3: CSVEDRRDFYGYTF

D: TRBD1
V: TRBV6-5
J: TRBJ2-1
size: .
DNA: TGTGCCAGCAGTTACACCGACAGGGGGCATGAGCAGTTCTTC
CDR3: CASSYTDRGHEQFF

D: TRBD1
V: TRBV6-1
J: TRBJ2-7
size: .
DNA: TGTGCCAGCAGACCCGGACAGGGGGCGATTTACGAGCAGTACTTC
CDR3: CASRPGQGAIYEQYF

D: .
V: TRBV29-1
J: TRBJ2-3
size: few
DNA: TGCAGCGCGGGTCCCACAGATACGCAGTATTTT
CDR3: CSAGPTDTQYF

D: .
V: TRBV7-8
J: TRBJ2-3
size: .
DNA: TGTGCCAGCAGCCAAGGACAACCCACAGATACGCAGTATTTT
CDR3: CASSQGQPTDTQYF

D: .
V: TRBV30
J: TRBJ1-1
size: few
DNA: TGTGCCTGGAGGCCGAACACTGAAGCTTTCTTT
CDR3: CAWRPNTEAFF

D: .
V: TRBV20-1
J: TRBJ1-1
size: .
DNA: TGCAGTGCTAGTTTGGGTGAAGCTTTCTTT
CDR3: CSASLGEAFF

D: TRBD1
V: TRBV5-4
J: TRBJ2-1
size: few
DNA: TGTGCCAGCAGCCGGACAGGGGCCCACCCGTACAATGAGCAGTTCTTC
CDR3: CASSRTGAHPYNEQFF

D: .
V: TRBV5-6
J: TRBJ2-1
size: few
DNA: TGTGCCAGCAGCTTCCCGGGGGGCCCGGGGAATGAGCAGTTCTTC
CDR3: CASSFPGGPGNEQFF

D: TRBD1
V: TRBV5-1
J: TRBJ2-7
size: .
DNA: TGCGCCAGCAGCCGACAGGGACAGGCGGTCTACGAGCAGTACTTC
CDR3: CASSRQGQAVYEQYF

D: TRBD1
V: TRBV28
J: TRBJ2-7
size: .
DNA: TGTGCCAGCACCTCGACAGGGGACTCCTACGAGCAGTACTTC
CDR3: CASTSTGDSYEQYF

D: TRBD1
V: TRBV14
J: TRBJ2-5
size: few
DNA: TGTGCCAGCAGCCAGACTCGACAGGGGAACGGTGAGACCCAGTACTTC
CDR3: CASSQTRQGNGETQYF

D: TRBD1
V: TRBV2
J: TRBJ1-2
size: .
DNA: TGTGCCAGCAGTGAAACAGGGGCTTATGGCTACACCTTC
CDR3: CASSETGAYGYTF

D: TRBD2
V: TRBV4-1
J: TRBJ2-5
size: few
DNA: TGCGCCAGCAGCCAAGACTCCGGACTAGCGGGGATACACCAAGAGACCCAGTACTTC
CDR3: CASSQDSGLAGIHQETQYF

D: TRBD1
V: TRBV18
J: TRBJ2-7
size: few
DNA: TGTGCCAGCTCACAGGGAACAGGGGGAAGTAACGAGCAGTACTTC
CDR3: CASSQGTGGSNEQYF

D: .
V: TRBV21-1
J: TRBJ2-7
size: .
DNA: TGTGCCAGCAGCAAAGACCCCCGGGGTGTCTACGAGCAGTACTTC
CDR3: CASSKDPRGVYEQYF

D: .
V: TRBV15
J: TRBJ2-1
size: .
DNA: TGTGCCACCAGCAGGACAGACTTCAATGAGCAGTTCTTC
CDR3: CATSRTDFNEQFF

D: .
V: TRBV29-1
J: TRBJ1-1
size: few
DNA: TGCAGCGTTTCAGGGTCGGGCACTGAAGCTTTCTTT
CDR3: CSVSGSGTEAFF

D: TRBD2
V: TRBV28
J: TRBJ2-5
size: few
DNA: TGTGCCAGCAGTCCCGGGACTAGCGGGGGAGAACAAGAGACCCAGTACTTC
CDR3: CASSPGTSGGEQETQYF

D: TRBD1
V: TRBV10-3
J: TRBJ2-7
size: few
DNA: TGTGCCATCAGTGGGGGACAGGGGGTTGTCTACGAGCAGTACTTC
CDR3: CAISGGQGVVYEQYF

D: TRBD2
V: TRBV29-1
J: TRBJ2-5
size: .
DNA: TGCAGCGTTGGTGTGGGGGGGGTCGAGACCCAGTACTTC
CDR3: CSVGVGGVETQYF

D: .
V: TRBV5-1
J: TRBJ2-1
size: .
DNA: TGCGCCAGCAGCTTGGAAACGGAGCAGTTCTTC
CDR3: CASSLETEQFF

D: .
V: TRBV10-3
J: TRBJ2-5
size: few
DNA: TGTGCCATCAGTGAGTCCCAGGTTCTCCAAGAGACCCAGTACTTC
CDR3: CAISESQVLQETQYF

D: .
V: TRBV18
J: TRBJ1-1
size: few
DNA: TGTGCCAGCTCACCACAGGAGAACACTGAAGCTTTCTTT
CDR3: CASSPQENTEAFF